This T cell receptor (beta chain) comes out of a study of technical replicates of blood from four donors. Losses at the gene ends were 3 bases for V and 3 bases for J; bases not matched to a gene: 1. The CDR3 contains 14 residues. Germline V gives CDR1 LNHDA, CDR2 SQIVND (reference sequence). Assay used: immunoSEQ multiplex PCR; TCRdb lists only in-frame clones, some missing. The sample records about 61,000 clones, approximately 97% being singletons. The receptor was isolated from a human donor in good health. This rearrangement joins TRBV19 to TRBJ2-2; TRBD1 matches at 7 bases. Input material: T cells isolated from PBMCs. CDR3 nucleotides: TGTGCCAGTAGTATCGACAGGGACACCGGGGAGCTGTTTTTT. This codes for CASSIDRDTGELFF.